The 4 T cell receptor beta chains presented below share a single source sample, sequenced in a study of cytomegalovirus exposure and HLA in healthy donors. PCR used 60 Vbeta primers and 13 Jbeta primers. TCRdb keeps only in-frame clones here, not all; method: immunoSEQ multiplex PCR. The data hold fewer than 150,000 clones, with 60% to 85% observed a single time. The sequenced sample consisted of PBMCs. The receptors stem from a man in his late teens or twenties in good health and CMV-seronegative.

In this sample, this clone turned up a few times. The rearrangement links TRBV27 to TRBJ2-3; 8 bases map to TRBD2. V dropped 3 bases and J dropped 0; count of bases not matched to a gene: 11. Germline assignment: CDR1 MNHEY and CDR2 SMNVEV (reference sequence). This CDR3 has 18 residues. Here the CDR3 DNA reads TGTGCCAGCAGTTTTTACCAGATAGCGGGGTCTAGCACAGATACGCAGTATTTT. It translates to CASSFYQIAGSSTDTQYF.

This chain uses TRBV6-1 with TRBJ2-7, with TRBD1 matching over 8 bases. V lost 6 bases to trimming and J lost 2 bases; unmatched junction nucleotides: 6. CDR3 length equals 14 residues. CDR1 is MNHNS and CDR2 is SASEGT in the germline V gene. The CDR3 DNA sequence: TGTGCCAGCAGCAGACAGGGGTCGGCCTACGAGCAGTACTTC. This sequence encodes CASSRQGSAYEQYF.

This sequence joins TRBV7-2 and TRBJ2-5; weak D call: TRBD2 (6 bases). The CDR3 has 16 residues. The germline CDR1 and CDR2 sequences are SGHTA and FQGNSA. V was pared by 3 bases and J by 4 bases, with 18 bases between. Here the CDR3 DNA reads TGTGCCAGCAGCTTGCTACCGGGCCCAGCGGGAGAGACCCAGTACTTC. Protein sequence: CASSLLPGPAGETQYF.

The chain recombines TRBV7-3 with TRBJ2-5, with TRBD1 matching over 8 bases. There are 14 residues in the CDR3. The V gene's germline CDR1 is SGHTA and CDR2 FQGTGA. V shed 5 bases, J shed 5 bases, and the junction held 7 bases outside the gene matches. Written as DNA, the CDR3 is TGTGCCAGCAGCCCTACAGGGGGTCGGGAGACCCAGTACTTC. Its protein is CASSPTGGRETQYF.